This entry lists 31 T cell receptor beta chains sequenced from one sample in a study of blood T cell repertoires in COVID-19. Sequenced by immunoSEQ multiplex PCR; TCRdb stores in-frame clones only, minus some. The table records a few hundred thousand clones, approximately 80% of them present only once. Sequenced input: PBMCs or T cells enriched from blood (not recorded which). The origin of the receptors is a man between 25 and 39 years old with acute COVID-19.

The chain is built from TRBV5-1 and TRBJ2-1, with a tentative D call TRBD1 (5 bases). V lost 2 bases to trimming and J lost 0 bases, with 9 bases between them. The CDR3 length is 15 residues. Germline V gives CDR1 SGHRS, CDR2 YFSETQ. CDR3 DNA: TGCGCCAGCAGCTTACCGCAGGGCTCCTACAATGAGCAGTTCTTC. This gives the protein CASSLPQGSYNEQFF.

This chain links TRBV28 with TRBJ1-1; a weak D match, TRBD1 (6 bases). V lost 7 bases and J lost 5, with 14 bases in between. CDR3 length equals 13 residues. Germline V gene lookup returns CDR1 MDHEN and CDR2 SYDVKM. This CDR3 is CASNWGHGTEAFF. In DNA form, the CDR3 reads TGTGCCAGCAATTGGGGGCACGGAACTGAAGCTTTCTTT.

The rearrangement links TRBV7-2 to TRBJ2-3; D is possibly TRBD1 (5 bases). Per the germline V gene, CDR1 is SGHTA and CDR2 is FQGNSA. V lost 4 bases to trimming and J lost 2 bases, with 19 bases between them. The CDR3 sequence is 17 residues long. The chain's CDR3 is CASSSRTTLRLTDTQYF. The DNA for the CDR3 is TGTGCCAGCAGCTCTAGGACAACACTCCGGCTCACAGATACGCAGTATTTT. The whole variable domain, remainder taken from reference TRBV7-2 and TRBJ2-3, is GAGVSQSPSNKVTEKGKDVELRCDPISGHTALYWYRQSLGQGLEFLIYFQGNSAPDKSGLPSDRFSAERTGGSVSTLTIQRTQQEDSAVYLCASSSRTTLRLTDTQYFGPGTRLTVL.

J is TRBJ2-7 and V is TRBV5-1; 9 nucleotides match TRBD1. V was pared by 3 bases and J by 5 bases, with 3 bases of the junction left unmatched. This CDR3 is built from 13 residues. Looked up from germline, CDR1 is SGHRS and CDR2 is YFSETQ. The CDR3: CASSYRGPDEQYF. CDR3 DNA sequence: TGCGCCAGCAGCTACAGGGGGCCAGACGAGCAGTACTTC.

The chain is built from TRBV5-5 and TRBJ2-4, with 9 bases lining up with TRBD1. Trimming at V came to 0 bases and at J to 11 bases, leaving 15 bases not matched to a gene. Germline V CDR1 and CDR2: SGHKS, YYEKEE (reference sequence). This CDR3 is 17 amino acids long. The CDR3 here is CASSLASGGQGYRLQYF. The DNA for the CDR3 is TGTGCCAGCAGCTTGGCCAGTGGGGGACAGGGTTACCGGCTTCAGTACTTC.

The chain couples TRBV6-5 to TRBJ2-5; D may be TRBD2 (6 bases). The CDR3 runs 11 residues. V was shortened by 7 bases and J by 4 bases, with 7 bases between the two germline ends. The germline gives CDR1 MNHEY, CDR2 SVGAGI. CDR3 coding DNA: TGTGCCAGCACGGGGGTAGAGACCCAGTACTTC. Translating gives CASTGVETQYF.

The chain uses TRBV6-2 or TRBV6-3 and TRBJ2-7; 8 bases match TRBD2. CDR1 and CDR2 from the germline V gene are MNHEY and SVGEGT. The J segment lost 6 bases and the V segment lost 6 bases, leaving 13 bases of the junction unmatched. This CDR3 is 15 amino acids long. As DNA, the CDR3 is TGTGCCAGCAGCTCCGGACTAGCCGGGTGGAGCGAGCAGTACTTC. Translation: CASSSGLAGWSEQYF.

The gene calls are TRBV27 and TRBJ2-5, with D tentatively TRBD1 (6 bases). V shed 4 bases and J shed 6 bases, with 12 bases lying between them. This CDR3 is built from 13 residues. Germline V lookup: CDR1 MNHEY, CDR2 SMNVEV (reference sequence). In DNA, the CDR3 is TGTGCCAGCAGTTCATCCACAGGGAAGACCCAGTACTTC. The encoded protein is CASSSSTGKTQYF.

The chain's CDR3 is CASSMDSLGEAFF. Written as DNA, the CDR3 is TGTGCCAGTAGTATGGACAGCCTTGGTGAAGCTTTCTTT. The chain recombines TRBV19 with TRBJ1-1, with a weak D call TRBD1 (6 bases). With 3 bases removed from V and 7 bases from J, the gap between germline ends came to 12 bases. The CDR3 is 13 amino acids. Germline loops: CDR1 LNHDA, CDR2 SQIVND (reference sequence).

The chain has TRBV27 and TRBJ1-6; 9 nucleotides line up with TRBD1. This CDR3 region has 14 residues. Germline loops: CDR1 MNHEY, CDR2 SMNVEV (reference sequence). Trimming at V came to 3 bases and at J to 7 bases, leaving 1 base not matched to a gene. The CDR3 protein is CASSLGQGNSPLHF. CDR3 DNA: TGTGCCAGCAGTTTGGGACAGGGAAATTCACCCCTCCACTTT.

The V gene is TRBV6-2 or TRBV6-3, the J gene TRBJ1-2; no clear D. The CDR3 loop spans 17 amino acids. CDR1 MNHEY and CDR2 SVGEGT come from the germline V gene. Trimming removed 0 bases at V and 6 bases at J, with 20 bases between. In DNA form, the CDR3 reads TGTGCCAGCAGTTACTCAGGCCCCCTTGGACTACCTAATGGCTACACCTTC. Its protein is CASSYSGPLGLPNGYTF.

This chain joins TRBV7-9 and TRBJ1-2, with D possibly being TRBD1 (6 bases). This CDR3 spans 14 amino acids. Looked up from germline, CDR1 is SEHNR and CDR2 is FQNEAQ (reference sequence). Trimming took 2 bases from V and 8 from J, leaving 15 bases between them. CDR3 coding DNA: TGTGCCAGCAGCTTAATTAGGGACAATGACGGCTACACCTTC. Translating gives CASSLIRDNDGYTF.

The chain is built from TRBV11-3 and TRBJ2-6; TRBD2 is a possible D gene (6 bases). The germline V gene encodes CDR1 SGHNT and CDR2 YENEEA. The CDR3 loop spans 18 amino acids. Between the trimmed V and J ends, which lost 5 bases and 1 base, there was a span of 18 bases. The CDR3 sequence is CASSAGDWKGSGANVLTF. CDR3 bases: TGTGCCAGCAGCGCCGGGGACTGGAAAGGGTCTGGGGCCAACGTCCTGACTTTC.

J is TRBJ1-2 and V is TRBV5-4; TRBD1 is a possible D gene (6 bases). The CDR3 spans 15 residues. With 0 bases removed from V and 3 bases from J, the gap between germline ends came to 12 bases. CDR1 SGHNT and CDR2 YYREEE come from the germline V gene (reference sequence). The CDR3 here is CASSLAAGDDYGYTF. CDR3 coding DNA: TGTGCCAGCAGCTTGGCCGCAGGGGATGACTATGGCTACACCTTC.

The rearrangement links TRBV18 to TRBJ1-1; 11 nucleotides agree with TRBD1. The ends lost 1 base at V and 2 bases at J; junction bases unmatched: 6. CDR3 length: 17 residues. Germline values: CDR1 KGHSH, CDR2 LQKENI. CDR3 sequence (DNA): TGTGCCAGCTCACCACTAGGACAGGGGGCTCCTAACACTGAAGCTTTCTTT. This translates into CASSPLGQGAPNTEAFF.

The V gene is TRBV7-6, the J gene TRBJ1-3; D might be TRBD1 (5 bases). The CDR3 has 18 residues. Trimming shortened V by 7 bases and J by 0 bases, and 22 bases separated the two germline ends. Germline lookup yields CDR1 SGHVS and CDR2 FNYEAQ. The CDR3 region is CASTPRVGIRDSGNTIYF. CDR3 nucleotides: TGTGCCAGCACCCCCAGGGTGGGGATTAGGGACTCTGGAAACACCATATATTTT.

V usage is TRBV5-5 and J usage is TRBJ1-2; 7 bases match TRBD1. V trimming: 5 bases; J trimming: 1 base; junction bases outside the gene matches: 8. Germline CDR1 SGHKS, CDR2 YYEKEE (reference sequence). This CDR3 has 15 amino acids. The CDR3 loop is CASSLQGTVNYGYTF. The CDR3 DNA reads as TGTGCCAGCAGTCTTCAGGGGACAGTTAACTATGGCTACACCTTC.

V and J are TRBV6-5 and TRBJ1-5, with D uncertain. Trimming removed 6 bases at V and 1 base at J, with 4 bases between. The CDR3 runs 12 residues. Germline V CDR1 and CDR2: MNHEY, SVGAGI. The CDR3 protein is CASSVSNQPQHF. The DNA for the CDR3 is TGTGCCAGCAGCGTAAGCAATCAGCCCCAGCATTTT.

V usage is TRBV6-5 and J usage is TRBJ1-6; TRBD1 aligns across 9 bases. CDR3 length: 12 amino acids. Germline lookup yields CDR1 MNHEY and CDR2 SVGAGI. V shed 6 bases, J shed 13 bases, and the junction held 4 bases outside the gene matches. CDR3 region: CASRWTGEPLHF. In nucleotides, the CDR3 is TGTGCCAGCAGATGGACAGGGGAGCCCCTCCACTTT.

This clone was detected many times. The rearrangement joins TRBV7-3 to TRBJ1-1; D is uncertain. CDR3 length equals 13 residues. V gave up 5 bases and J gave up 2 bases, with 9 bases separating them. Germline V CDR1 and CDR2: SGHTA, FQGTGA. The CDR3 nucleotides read TGTGCCAGCAGCGTCAGTTTAAACACTGAAGCTTTCTTT. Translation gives CASSVSLNTEAFF.

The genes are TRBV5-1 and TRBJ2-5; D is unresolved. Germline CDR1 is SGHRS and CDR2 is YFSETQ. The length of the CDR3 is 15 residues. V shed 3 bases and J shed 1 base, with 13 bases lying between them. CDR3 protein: CASSSDGGFQETQYF. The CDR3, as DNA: TGCGCCAGCAGCTCCGACGGCGGATTCCAAGAGACCCAGTACTTC.

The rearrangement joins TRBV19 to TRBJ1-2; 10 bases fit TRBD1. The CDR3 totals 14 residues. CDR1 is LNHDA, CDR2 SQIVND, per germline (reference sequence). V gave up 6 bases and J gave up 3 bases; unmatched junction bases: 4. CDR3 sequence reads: CASRGTGEDYGYTF. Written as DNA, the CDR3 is TGTGCCAGTAGGGGGACAGGGGAGGACTATGGCTACACCTTC.

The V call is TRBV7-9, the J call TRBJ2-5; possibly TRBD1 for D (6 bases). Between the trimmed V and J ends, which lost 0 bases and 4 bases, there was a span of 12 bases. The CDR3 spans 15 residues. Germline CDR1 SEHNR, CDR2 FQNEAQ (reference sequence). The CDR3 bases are TGTGCCAGCAGCTTAGCCACAGGGAGTGGAGAGACCCAGTACTTC. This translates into CASSLATGSGETQYF.

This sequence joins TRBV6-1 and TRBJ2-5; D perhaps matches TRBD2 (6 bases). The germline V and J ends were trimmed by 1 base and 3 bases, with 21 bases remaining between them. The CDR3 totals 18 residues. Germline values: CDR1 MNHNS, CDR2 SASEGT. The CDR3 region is CASSEGVGFGGIKETQYF. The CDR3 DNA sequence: TGTGCCAGCAGTGAAGGGGTGGGGTTCGGGGGAATTAAAGAGACCCAGTACTTC.

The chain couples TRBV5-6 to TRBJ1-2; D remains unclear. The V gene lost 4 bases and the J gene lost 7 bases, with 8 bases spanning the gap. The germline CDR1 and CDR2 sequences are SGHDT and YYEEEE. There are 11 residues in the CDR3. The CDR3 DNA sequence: TGTGCCAGCAGCACGGTCCGTGGCTACACCTTC. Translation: CASSTVRGYTF.

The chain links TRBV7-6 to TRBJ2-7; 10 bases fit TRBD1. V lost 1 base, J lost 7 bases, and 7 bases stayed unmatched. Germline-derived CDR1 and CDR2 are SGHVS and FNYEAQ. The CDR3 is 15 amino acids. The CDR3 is CASSLETGGAVEQYF. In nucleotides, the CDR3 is TGTGCCAGCAGCTTAGAGACAGGGGGCGCGGTTGAGCAGTACTTC.

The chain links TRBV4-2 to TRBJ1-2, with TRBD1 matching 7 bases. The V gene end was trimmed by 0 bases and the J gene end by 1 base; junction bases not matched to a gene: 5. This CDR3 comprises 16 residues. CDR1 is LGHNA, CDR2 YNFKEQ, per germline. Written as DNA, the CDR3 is TGTGCCAGCAGCCAAGAGGAGGGACAGCTTAACTATGGCTACACCTTC. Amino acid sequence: CASSQEEGQLNYGYTF.

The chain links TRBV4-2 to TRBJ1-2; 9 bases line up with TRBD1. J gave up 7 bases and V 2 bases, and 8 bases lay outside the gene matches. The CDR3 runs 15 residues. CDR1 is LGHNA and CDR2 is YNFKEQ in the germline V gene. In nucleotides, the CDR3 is TGTGCCAGCAGCCAAAAGGGACAGGGCCCTGGTGGCTACACCTTC. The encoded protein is CASSQKGQGPGGYTF.

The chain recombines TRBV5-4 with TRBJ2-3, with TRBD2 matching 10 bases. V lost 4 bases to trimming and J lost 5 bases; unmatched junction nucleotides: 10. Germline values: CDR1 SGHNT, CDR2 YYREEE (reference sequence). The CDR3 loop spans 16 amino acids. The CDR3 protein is CASSRERGGLGDTQYF. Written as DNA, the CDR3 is TGTGCCAGCAGCAGGGAGCGGGGGGGCCTCGGAGATACGCAGTATTTT.

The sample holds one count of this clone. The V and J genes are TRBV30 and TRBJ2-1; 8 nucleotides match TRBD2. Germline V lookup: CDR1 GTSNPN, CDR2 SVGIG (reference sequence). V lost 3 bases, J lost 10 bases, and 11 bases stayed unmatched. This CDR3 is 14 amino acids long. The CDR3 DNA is TGTGCCTGGAGGGACGGGGGGGCCGAAAGGGAGCAGTTCTTC. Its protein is CAWRDGGAEREQFF.

Here the CDR3 reads CASSPKRQGLGGNTEAFF. The CDR3 DNA follows: TGTGCCAGCAGCCCAAAACGGCAGGGGCTCGGTGGGAACACTGAAGCTTTCTTT. The J gene is TRBJ1-1, the V gene TRBV7-9; weak D call: TRBD1 (6 bases). CDR3 size: 18 residues. V lost 5 bases to trimming and J lost 1 base, with 23 bases between them. The germline V gene encodes CDR1 SEHNR and CDR2 FQNEAQ (reference sequence).